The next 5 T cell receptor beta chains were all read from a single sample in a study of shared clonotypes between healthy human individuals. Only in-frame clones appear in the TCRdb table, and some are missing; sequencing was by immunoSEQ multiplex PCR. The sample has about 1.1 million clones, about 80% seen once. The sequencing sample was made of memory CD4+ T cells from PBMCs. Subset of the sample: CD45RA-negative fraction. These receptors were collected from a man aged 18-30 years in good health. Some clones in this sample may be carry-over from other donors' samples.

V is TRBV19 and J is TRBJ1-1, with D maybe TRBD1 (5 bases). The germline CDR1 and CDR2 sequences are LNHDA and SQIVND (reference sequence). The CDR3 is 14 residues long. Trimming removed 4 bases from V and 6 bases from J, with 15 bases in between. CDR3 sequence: CASSRRERGAEAFF. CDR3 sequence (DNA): TGTGCCAGTAGTAGGCGGGAAAGGGGCGCTGAAGCTTTCTTT.

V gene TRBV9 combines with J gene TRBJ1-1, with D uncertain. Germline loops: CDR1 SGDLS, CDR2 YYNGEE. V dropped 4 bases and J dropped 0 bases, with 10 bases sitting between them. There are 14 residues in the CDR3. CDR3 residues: CASSLTVMNTEAFF. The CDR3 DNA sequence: TGTGCCAGCAGCTTAACAGTTATGAACACTGAAGCTTTCTTT.

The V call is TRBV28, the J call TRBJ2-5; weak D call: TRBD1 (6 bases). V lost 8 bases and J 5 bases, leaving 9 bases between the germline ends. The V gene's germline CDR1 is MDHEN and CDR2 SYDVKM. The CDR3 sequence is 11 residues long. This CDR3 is CASSGEETQYF. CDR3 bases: TGTGCCAGCTCAGGGGAGGAGACCCAGTACTTC.

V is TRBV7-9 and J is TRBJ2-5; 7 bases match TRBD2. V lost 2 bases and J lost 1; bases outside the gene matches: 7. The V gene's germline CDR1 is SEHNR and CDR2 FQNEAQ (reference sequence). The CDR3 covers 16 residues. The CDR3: CASSLRASGRQETQYF. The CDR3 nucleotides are TGTGCCAGCAGCTTAAGAGCTAGCGGCCGCCAAGAGACCCAGTACTTC.

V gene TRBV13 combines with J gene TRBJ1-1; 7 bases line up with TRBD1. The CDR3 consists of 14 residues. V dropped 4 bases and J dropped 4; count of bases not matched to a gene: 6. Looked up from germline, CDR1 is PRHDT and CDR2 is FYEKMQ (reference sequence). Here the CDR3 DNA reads TGTGCCAGCAGCTCCGCAGGGGGTGGCACTGAAGCTTTCTTT. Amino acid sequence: CASSSAGGGTEAFF.